This T cell receptor beta chain was recovered during a study of blood T cells in healthy people across ages. Each donor's blood draw was roughly 10 milliliters of peripheral blood. Isolation recovered at least 6 million PBMCs from every sample. Total RNA extracted from each sample amounted to at least 6 micrograms. The CDR3 has 16 residues. The V end was cut by 1 base, the J end by 2 bases, with 12 bases between. Germline CDR1 and CDR2: SGHAT and FQNNGV. With a J-beta primer mix and a sample-barcoded 5' primer, a second PCR ran about 7 to 11 cycles. TCRdb reprocessed the 5' RACE reads via MiXCR and lists one record per CDR3 protein. The sample includes about 780,000 distinct CDR3 sequences, around 62% of them seen just once.

The clonotype comes from a man aged 25-40 years in good health. V is TRBV11-2 and J is TRBJ2-1, with D hard to call. Sequenced: blood. The CDR3 DNA sequence: TGTGCCAGCAGCTTAGGATTAAACATGCCCTACAATGAGCAGTTCTTC. Protein sequence: CASSLGLNMPYNEQFF. The full variable domain, with the rest looked up from reference TRBV11-2 and TRBJ2-1, is EAGVAQSPRYKIIEKRQSVAFWCNPISGHATLYWYQQILGQGPKLLIQFQNNGVVDDSQLPKDRFSAERLKGVDSTLKIQPAKLEDSAVYLCASSLGLNMPYNEQFFGPGTRLTVL.